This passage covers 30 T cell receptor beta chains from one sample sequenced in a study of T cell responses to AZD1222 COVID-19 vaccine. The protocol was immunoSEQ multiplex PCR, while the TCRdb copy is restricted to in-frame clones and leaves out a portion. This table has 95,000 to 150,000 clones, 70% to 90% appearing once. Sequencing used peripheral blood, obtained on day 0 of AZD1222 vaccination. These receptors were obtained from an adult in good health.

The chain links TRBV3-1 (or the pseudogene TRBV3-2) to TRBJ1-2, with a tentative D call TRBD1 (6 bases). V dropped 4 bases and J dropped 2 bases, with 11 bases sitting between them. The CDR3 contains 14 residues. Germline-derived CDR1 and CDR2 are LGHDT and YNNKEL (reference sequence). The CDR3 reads CASSPSTGNYGYTF. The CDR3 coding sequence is TGTGCCAGCAGCCCATCCACAGGGAACTATGGCTACACCTTC.

Here the CDR3 DNA reads TGTGCCAGCAGGTTCGGGACAGGCGAAGGCAATCAGCCCCAGCATTTT. Amino acids: CASRFGTGEGNQPQHF. This chain links TRBV28 with TRBJ1-5; 8 bases map to TRBD1. V lost 6 bases and J lost 2; bases outside the gene matches: 9. CDR3 length equals 16 residues. Looked up from germline, CDR1 is MDHEN and CDR2 is SYDVKM.

The CDR3 loop is CASSEGQAHYGYTF. The CDR3 coding sequence is TGCGCCAGCAGTGAGGGTCAGGCCCACTATGGCTACACCTTC. The chain is built from TRBV10-2 and TRBJ1-2; D is undetermined. The germline gives CDR1 WSHSY, CDR2 SAAADI. The V end was cut by 2 bases, the J end by 3 bases, with 10 bases between. CDR3 length equals 14 residues.

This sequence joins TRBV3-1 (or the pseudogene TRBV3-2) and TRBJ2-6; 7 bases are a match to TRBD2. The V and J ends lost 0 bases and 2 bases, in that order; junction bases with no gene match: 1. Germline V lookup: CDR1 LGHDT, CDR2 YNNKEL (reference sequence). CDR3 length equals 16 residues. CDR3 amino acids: CASSQDGGAGANVLTF. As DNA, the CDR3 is TGTGCCAGCAGCCAAGATGGGGGGGCTGGGGCCAACGTCCTGACTTTC.

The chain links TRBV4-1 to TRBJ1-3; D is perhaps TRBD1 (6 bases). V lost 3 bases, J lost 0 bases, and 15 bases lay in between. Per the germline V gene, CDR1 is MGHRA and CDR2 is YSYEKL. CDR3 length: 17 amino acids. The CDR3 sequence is CASSHAAGASSGNTIYF. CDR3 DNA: TGCGCCAGCAGCCATGCGGCAGGGGCTAGCTCTGGAAACACCATATATTTT.

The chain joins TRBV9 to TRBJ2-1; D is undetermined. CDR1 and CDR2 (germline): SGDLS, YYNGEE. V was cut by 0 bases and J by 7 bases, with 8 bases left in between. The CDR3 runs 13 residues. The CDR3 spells CASSVGGTNEQFF. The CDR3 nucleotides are TGTGCCAGCAGCGTAGGAGGAACGAATGAGCAGTTCTTC.

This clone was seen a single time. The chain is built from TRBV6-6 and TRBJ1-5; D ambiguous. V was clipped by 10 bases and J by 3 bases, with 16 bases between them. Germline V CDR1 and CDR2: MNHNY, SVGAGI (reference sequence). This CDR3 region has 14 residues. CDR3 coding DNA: TGTGCCACCATCGGAGTTCTCCCCAATCAGCCCCAGCATTTT. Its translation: CATIGVLPNQPQHF.

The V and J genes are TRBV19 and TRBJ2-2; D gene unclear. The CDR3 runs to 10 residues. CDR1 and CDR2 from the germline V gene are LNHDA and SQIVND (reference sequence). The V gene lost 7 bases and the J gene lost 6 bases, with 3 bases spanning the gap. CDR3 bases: TGTGCCAGTATGTCCGGGGAGCTGTTTTTT. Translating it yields CASMSGELFF.

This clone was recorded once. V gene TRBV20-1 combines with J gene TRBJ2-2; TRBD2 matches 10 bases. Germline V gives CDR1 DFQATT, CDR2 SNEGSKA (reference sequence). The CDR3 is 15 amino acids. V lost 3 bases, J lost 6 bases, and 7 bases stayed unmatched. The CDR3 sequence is CSASEGAGGSGELFF. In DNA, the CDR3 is TGCAGTGCTAGTGAAGGAGCGGGAGGGTCCGGGGAGCTGTTTTTT.

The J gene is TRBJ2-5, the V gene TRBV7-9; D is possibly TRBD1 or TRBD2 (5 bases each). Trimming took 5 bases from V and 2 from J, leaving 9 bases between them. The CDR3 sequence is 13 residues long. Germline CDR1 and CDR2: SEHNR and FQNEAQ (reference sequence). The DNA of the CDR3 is TGTGCCAGCAGCGGGGGATATCAAGAGACCCAGTACTTC. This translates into CASSGGYQETQYF.

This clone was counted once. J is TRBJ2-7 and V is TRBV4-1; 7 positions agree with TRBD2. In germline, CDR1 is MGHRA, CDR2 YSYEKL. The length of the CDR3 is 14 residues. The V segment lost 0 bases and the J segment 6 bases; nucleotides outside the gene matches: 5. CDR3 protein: CASSQDREVLEQYF. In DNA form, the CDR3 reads TGCGCCAGCAGCCAAGACCGGGAGGTCCTCGAGCAGTACTTC.

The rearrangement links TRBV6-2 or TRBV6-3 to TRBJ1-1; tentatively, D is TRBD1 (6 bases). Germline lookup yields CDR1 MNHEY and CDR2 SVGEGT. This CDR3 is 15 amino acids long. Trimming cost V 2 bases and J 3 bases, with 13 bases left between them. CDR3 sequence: CASSYPPYRDTEAFF. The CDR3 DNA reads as TGTGCCAGCAGTTACCCGCCGTACAGGGACACTGAAGCTTTCTTT.

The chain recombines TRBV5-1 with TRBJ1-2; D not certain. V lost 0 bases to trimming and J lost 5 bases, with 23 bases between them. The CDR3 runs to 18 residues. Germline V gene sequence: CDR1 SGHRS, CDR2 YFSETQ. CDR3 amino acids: CASSLAPPHPQKLYGYTF. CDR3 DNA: TGCGCCAGCAGCTTGGCGCCCCCACACCCGCAAAAGCTATATGGCTACACCTTC.

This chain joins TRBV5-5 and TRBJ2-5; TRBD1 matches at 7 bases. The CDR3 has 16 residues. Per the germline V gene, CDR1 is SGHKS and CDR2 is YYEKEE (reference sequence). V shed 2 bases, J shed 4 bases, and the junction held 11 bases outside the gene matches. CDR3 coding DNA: TGTGCCAGCAGCTTAAACCGAGACAGGGAACGAGAGACCCAGTACTTC. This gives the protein CASSLNRDRERETQYF.

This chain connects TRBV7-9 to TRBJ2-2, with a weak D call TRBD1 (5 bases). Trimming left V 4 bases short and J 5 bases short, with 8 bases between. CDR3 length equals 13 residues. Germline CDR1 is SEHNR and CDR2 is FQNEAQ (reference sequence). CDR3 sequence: CASSSPGTGELFF. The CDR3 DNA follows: TGTGCCAGCAGCTCCCCAGGGACCGGGGAGCTGTTTTTT.

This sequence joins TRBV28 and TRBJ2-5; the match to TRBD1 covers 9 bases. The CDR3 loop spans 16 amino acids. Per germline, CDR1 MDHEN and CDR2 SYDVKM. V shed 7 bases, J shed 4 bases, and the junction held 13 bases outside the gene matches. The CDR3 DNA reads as TGTGCCAGCACCAAGTGGGGGACAGGGAGGCGAGAGACCCAGTACTTC. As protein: CASTKWGTGRRETQYF.

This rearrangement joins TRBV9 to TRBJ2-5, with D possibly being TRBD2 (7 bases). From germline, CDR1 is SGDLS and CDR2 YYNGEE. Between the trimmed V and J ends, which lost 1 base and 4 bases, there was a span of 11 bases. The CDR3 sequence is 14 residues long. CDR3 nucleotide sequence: TGTGCCAGCAGCGTATTCGGGGGGCCAGAGACCCAGTACTTC. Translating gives CASSVFGGPETQYF.

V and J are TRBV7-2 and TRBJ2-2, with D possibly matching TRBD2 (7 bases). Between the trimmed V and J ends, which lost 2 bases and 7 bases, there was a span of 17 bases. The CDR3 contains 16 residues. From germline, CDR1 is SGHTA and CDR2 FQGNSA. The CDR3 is CASSLRLGRGNGELFF. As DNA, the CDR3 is TGTGCCAGCAGCTTACGCCTAGGGAGGGGGAACGGGGAGCTGTTTTTT.

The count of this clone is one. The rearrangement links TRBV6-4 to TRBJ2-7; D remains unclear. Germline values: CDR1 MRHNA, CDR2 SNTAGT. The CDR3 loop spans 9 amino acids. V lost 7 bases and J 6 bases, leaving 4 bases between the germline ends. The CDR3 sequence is CASNLEQYF. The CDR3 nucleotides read TGTGCCAGCAATCTCGAGCAGTACTTC.

The DNA of the CDR3 is TGTGCCACCAGCAGAGATGGGGCCCTAGGCACCACCGGGGAGCTGTTTTTT. Its protein product is CATSRDGALGTTGELFF. The rearrangement uses TRBV15 and TRBJ2-2, with a possible D match to TRBD1 (5 bases). Trimming took 0 bases from V and 4 from J, leaving 15 bases between them. The CDR3 extends over 17 amino acids. Germline-derived CDR1 and CDR2 are LNHNV and YYDKDF (reference sequence).

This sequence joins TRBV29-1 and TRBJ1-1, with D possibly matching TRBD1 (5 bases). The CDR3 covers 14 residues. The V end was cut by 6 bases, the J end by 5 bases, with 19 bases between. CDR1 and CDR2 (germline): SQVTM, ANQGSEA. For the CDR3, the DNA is TGCAGCGTACCTCCCAGGGTATATGGGACTGAAGCTTTCTTT. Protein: CSVPPRVYGTEAFF.

CDR3 loop: CASSVGDFPGNTIYF. CDR3 DNA: TGTGCCAGCAGCGTAGGGGATTTCCCGGGAAACACCATATATTTT. The chain has TRBV9 and TRBJ1-3; D is ambiguous. Germline V gene lookup returns CDR1 SGDLS and CDR2 YYNGEE. CDR3 length: 15 residues. V gave up 0 bases and J gave up 4 bases, with 11 bases separating them.

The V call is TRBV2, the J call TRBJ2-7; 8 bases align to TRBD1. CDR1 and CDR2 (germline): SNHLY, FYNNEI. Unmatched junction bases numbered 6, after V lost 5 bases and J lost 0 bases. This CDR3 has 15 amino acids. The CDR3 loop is CASSKDRGNSYEQYF. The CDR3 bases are TGTGCCAGCAGTAAAGACAGGGGAAACTCCTACGAGCAGTACTTC.

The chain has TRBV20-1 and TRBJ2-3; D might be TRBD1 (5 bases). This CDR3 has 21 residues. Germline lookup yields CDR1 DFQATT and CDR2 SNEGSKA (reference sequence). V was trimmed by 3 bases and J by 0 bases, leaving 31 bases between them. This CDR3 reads CSASSFAADRTLRTSTDTQYF. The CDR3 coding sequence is TGCAGTGCTAGTAGTTTCGCTGCCGACCGGACACTAAGAACTAGCACAGATACGCAGTATTTT.

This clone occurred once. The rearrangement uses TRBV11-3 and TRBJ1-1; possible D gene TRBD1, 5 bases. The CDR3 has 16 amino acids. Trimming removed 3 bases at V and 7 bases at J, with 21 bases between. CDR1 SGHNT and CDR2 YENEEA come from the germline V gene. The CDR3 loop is CASSLRGSGEDNEAFF. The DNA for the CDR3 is TGTGCCAGCAGCTTGAGAGGATCGGGGGAAGATAATGAAGCTTTCTTT.

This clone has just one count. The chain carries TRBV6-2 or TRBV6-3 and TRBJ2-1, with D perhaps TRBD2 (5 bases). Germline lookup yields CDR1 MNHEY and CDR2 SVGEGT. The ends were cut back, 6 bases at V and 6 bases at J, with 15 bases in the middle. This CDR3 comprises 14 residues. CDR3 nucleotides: TGTGCCAGCAGCCTAGCTCCCGAGGGCAATGAGCAGTTCTTC. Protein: CASSLAPEGNEQFF.

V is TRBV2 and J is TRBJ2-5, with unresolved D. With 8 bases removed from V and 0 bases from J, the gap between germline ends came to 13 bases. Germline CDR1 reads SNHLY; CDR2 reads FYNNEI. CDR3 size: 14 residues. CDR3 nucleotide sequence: TGTGCCAGCGAAGGGATTCCCGACCAAGAGACCCAGTACTTC. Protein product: CASEGIPDQETQYF. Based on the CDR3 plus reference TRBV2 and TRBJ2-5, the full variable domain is EPEVTQTPSHQVTQMGQEVILRCVPISNHLYFYWYRQILGQKVEFLVSFYNNEISEKSEIFDDQFSVERPDGSNFTLKIRSTKLEDSAMYFCASEGIPDQETQYFGPGTRLLVL.

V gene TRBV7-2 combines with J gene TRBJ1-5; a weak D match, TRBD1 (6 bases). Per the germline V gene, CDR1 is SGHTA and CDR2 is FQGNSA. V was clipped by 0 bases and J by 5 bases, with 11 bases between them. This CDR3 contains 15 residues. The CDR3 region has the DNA TGTGCCAGCAGCTTAGCGCTAGGGGGGGATCAGCCCCAGCATTTT. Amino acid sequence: CASSLALGGDQPQHF.

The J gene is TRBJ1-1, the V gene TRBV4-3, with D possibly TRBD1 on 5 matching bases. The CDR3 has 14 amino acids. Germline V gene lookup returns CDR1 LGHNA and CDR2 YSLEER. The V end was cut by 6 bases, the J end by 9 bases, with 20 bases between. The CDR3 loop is CASSKGDQTSKAFF. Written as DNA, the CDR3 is TGCGCCAGCAGTAAAGGGGACCAAACTTCAAAAGCTTTCTTT.

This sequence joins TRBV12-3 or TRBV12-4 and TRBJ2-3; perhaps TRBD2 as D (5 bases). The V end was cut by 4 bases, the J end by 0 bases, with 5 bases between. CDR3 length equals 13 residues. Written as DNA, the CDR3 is TGTGCCAGCAGTTGGACTAGCACAGATACGCAGTATTTT. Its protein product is CASSWTSTDTQYF.